Presented here are 18 T cell receptor beta chains from one specimen sequenced in a study of regulatory T cells in long-lasting Graves disease. For TCR beta, libraries came from iRepertoire HTBI primers and Arm-PCR of CDR3 regions. Via MiXCR, TCRdb re-called the multiplex PCR reads, giving one row per CDR3 protein. Seen here are approximately 400,000 distinct CDR3 sequences, around 16% observed once, and the top ten hold 7.8%. Noted time point: newly diagnosed GD, antithyroid drugs for less than 3 months. The TCR library was made from RNA that had been extracted from PBMCs in TRIzol. In addition, the sample was reused for a study of T cells in Graves' hyperthyroidism and ophthalmopathy.

This specimen consisted of peripheral blood mononuclear cells (PBMCs), obtained at new diagnosis, from a patient treated with antithyroid drugs. These receptors were taken from a woman in her forties with Graves disease.

This clonotype was seen at least ten times. The chain uses TRBV27 and TRBJ2-1; D is unresolved. The ends were cut back, 3 bases at V and 6 bases at J, with 9 bases in the middle. Germline CDR1 reads MNHEY; CDR2 reads SMNVEV (reference sequence). There are 13 residues in the CDR3. The CDR3 spells CASSLTGSNEQFF. DNA of the CDR3: TGTGCCAGCAGTTTGACCGGGTCCAATGAGCAGTTCTTC.

For this clonotype: Given a much more abundant clone one base away, this may be a read error. This sequence joins TRBV7-9 and TRBJ2-5, with 9 bases fitting TRBD1. V lost 4 bases to trimming and J lost 7 bases; unmatched junction nucleotides: 10. The CDR3 is 15 residues long. Germline CDR1 reads SEHNR; CDR2 reads FQNEAQ (reference sequence). The CDR3 protein is CASSWGQGIRGTQYF. For the CDR3, the DNA is TGTGCCAGCAGCTGGGGACAGGGCATTCGGGGGACCCAGTACTTC.

With respect to this clonotype: Lacking the conserved final phenylalanine or tryptophan, this CDR3 likely reflects a read error. The chain carries TRBV6-2 or TRBV6-3 and TRBJ2-5; 10 bases map to TRBD1. Germline V CDR1 and CDR2: MNHEY, SVGEGT. The CDR3 has 15 residues. The V gene end was trimmed by 7 bases and the J gene end by 1 base; junction bases not matched to a gene: 6. The CDR3 spells CASTRGQGPQETQYL. CDR3 coding DNA: TGTGCCAGCACGAGGGGACAGGGGCCCCAAGAGACCCAGTACCTC.

In this sample, this clonotype turned up many times. V gene TRBV28 combines with J gene TRBJ2-7; 14 bases fit TRBD2. Trimming removed 6 bases from V and 0 bases from J; junction bases left unmatched: 10. The CDR3 length is 18 residues. CDR1 and CDR2 (germline): MDHEN, SYDVKM. The CDR3 here is CASSAGTSGRYRSYEQYF. The CDR3 coding sequence is TGTGCCAGCAGCGCCGGGACTAGCGGGAGATACCGCTCCTACGAGCAGTACTTC.

This clonotype was observed a few times. The chain joins TRBV7-6 to TRBJ2-1; possibly TRBD2 for D (6 bases). Trimming stripped 5 bases from V and 8 bases from J, with 16 bases between. CDR3 length equals 14 residues. Germline loops: CDR1 SGHVS, CDR2 FNYEAQ. The CDR3 loop reads CASSPTTSSDEQFF. The CDR3 DNA reads as TGTGCCAGCAGCCCGACAACTAGCTCTGATGAGCAGTTCTTC. Looking up the rest from reference TRBV7-6 and TRBJ2-1 gives the full variable domain: GAGVSQSPRYKVTKRGQDVALRCDPISGHVSLYWYRQALGQGPEFLTYFNYEAQQDKSGLPNDRFSAERPEGSISTLTIQRTEQRDSAMYRCASSPTTSSDEQFFGPGTRLTVL.

This clonotype has just a few counts. This rearrangement joins TRBV29-1 to TRBJ2-2; possibly TRBD2 for D (5 bases). CDR1 SQVTM and CDR2 ANQGSEA come from the germline V gene. The CDR3 is 13 amino acids. The V end was cut by 5 bases, the J end by 7 bases, with 14 bases between. CDR3 protein: CSVLTGNIGELFF. CDR3 DNA sequence: TGCAGCGTTTTAACGGGAAATATCGGGGAGCTGTTTTTT.

This clonotype came up many times. The chain has TRBV28 and TRBJ2-5, with 11 bases that match TRBD2. J gave up 6 bases and V 6 bases, and 6 bases lay outside the gene matches. Per the germline V gene, CDR1 is MDHEN and CDR2 is SYDVKM. The CDR3 covers 14 residues. This chain's CDR3 is CASRATSGRKTQYF. The CDR3 bases are TGTGCCAGCAGAGCTACTAGCGGGAGAAAGACCCAGTACTTC.

This clonotype showed up many times. The chain recombines TRBV6-1 with TRBJ1-1; D is unclear. The CDR3 is made up of 13 amino acids. Germline V gives CDR1 MNHNS, CDR2 SASEGT. Trimming shortened V by 5 bases and J by 4 bases, and 11 bases separated the two germline ends. DNA for the CDR3: TGTGCCAGCAGTACCCGGGAAGCCACTGAAGCTTTCTTT. It is translated as CASSTREATEAFF.

The table lists this clonotype with a few counts. This chain joins TRBV4-1 and TRBJ1-2; 12 nucleotides align to TRBD1. Germline V gene data show CDR1 as MGHRA and CDR2 as YSYEKL. The CDR3 loop spans 17 amino acids. J gave up 5 bases and V 0 bases, and 7 bases lay outside the gene matches. The CDR3, as DNA: TGCGCCAGCAGCCAAGAGGACATGGGACAGGGGGCATATGGCTACACCTTC. Translating gives CASSQEDMGQGAYGYTF.

With regard to this clonotype: A read error may be the cause here, since a much bigger clone is one base away. The chain has TRBV6-1 and TRBJ1-4, with a possible D match to TRBD1 (5 bases). Germline values: CDR1 MNHNS, CDR2 SASEGT. CDR3 length: 14 amino acids. CDR3 amino acids: CASSPLWGNEELFF. The CDR3 nucleotides read TGTGCCAGCAGTCCCCTGTGGGGGAATGAAGAACTGTTTTTT.

In this sample, this clonotype turned up many times. V gene TRBV10-2 combines with J gene TRBJ2-2; TRBD2 might be the D (6 bases). The CDR3 runs to 14 residues. Germline assignment: CDR1 WSHSY and CDR2 SAAADI. Deletions cut 5 bases from V and 3 bases from J, with 10 bases between. In nucleotides, the CDR3 is TGCGCCAGCAGTTCGGGAGTCGACACCGGGGAGCTGTTTTTT. Protein: CASSSGVDTGELFF.

This sequence joins TRBV3-1 and TRBJ2-3; 9 nucleotides match TRBD1. The junction had 5 bases not matched to a gene; V was cut back by 7 bases and J by 3 bases. The CDR3 runs 14 residues. In germline, CDR1 is LGHDT, CDR2 YNNKEL (reference sequence). The CDR3 bases are TGTGCCAGCACCACACAGGGGGCAACAGATACGCAGTATTTT. It codes for CASTTQGATDTQYF.

The rearrangement links TRBV4-1 to TRBJ2-5; D remains ambiguous. Germline loops: CDR1 MGHRA, CDR2 YSYEKL. V dropped 3 bases and J dropped 5 bases, with 10 bases sitting between them. The CDR3 covers 13 residues. The CDR3 reads CASSHPSGETQYF. The CDR3 DNA sequence: TGCGCCAGCAGCCACCCCTCCGGCGAGACCCAGTACTTC.

The sample holds many counts of this clonotype. V usage is TRBV11-2 and J usage is TRBJ2-4, with 7 positions matching TRBD2. This CDR3 comprises 12 residues. V shed 3 bases, J shed 8 bases, and the junction held 1 base outside the gene matches. The germline V gene encodes CDR1 SGHAT and CDR2 FQNNGV. The CDR3 nucleotides read TGTGCCAGCAGCTTGGGGGGGGACATTCAGTACTTC. Amino acids: CASSLGGDIQYF.

Turning to this clonotype: Just one base apart from a much larger clone, this may be a read error. The chain combines TRBV15 with TRBJ1-4; possible D gene TRBD1, 5 bases. V was clipped by 7 bases and J by 13 bases, with 16 bases between them. Germline V gives CDR1 LNHNV, CDR2 YYDKDF (reference sequence). The CDR3 runs to 12 residues. The CDR3 coding sequence is TGTGCCACCAACAATCGACAGCGGAGACTGTTTTTT. Residues: CATNNRQRRLFF.

This clonotype was recorded many times. This sequence joins TRBV27 and TRBJ1-2; maybe TRBD1 (6 bases). The CDR3 runs 15 residues. V lost 4 bases to trimming and J lost 3 bases, with 15 bases between them. CDR1 is MNHEY, CDR2 SMNVEV, per germline (reference sequence). CDR3 amino acids: CASSSQGRGDYGYTF. CDR3 bases: TGTGCCAGCAGTTCGCAGGGGAGGGGCGACTATGGCTACACCTTC.

This chain uses TRBV5-8 with TRBJ2-7; 12 bases match TRBD1. The CDR3 has 16 residues. The V and J ends lost 3 bases and 0 bases, in that order; junction bases with no gene match: 4. Germline CDR1 reads SGHTS; CDR2 reads YDEGEE. The CDR3 region is CASSWDRGRSSYEQYF. CDR3 nucleotide sequence: TGTGCCAGCAGCTGGGACAGGGGGCGAAGCTCCTACGAGCAGTACTTC. The complete variable domain, with remaining parts taken from reference TRBV5-8 and TRBJ2-7, reads EAGVTQSPTHLIKTRGQQATLRCSPISGHTSVYWYQQALGLGLQFLLWYDEGEERNRGNFPPRFSGRQFPNYSSELNVNALELEDSALYLCASSWDRGRSSYEQYFGPGTRLTVT.

V gene TRBV7-3 combines with J gene TRBJ1-4; 9 nucleotides line up with TRBD1. The CDR3 spans 13 residues. In germline, CDR1 is SGHTA, CDR2 FQGTGA. V was clipped by 3 bases and J by 8 bases; unmatched bases: 1. CDR3 in DNA: TGTGCCAGCAGCTTGACAGGGGGGGAAAAACTGTTTTTT. Amino acid sequence: CASSLTGGEKLFF.